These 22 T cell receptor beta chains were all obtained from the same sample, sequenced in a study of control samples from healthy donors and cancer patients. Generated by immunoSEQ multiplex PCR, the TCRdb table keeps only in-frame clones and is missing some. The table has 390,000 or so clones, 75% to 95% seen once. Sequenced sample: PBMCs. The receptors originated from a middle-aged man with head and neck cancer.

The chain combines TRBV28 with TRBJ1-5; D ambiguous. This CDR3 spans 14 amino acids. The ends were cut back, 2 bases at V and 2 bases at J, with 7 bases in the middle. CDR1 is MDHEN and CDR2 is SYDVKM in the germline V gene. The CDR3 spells CASSLGQGNQPQHF. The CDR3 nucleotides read TGTGCCAGCAGTTTAGGGCAGGGCAATCAGCCCCAGCATTTT.

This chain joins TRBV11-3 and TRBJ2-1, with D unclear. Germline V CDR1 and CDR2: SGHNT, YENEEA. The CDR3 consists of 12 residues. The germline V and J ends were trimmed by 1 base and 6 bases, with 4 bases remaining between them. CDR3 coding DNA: TGTGCCAGCAGCTTAGCCCGCAATGAGCAGTTCTTC. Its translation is CASSLARNEQFF.

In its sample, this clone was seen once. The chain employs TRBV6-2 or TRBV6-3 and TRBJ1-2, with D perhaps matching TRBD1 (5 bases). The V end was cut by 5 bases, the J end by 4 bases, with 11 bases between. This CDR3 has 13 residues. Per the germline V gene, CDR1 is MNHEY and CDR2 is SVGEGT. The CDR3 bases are TGTGCCAGCAGTAACCCCGACAGCTATGGCTACACCTTC. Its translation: CASSNPDSYGYTF.

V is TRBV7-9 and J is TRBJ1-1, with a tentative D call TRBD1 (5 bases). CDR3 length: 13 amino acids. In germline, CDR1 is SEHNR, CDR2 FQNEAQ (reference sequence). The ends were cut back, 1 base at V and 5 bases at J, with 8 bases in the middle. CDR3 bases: TGTGCCAGCAGCTTAGTTTGGGGGACTGAAGCTTTCTTT. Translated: CASSLVWGTEAFF.

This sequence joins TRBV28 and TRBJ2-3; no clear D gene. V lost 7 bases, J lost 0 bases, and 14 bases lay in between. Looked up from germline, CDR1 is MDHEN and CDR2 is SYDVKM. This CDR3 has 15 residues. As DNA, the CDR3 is TGTGCCAGCAATAAACCCCGTATTAGCACAGATACGCAGTATTTT. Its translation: CASNKPRISTDTQYF. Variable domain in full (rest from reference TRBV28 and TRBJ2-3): DVKVTQSSRYLVKRTGEKVFLECVQDMDHENMFWYRQDPGLGLRLIYFSYDVKMKEKGDIPEGYSVSREKKERFSLILESASTNQTSMYLCASNKPRISTDTQYFGPGTRLTVL.

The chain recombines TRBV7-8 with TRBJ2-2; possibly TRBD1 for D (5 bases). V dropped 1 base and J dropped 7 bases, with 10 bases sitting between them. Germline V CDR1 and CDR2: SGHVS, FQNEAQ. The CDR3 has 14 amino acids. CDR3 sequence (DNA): TGTGCCAGCAGCTTAGTCAGGGCGGACGGGGAGCTGTTTTTT. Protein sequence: CASSLVRADGELFF.

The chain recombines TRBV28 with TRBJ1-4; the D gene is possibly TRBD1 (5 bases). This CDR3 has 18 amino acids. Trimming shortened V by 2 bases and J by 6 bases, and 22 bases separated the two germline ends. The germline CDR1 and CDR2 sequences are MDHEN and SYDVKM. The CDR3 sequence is CASSLGSSGDIVYEKLFF. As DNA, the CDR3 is TGTGCCAGCAGTTTAGGGTCATCGGGGGATATAGTGTATGAAAAACTGTTTTTT.

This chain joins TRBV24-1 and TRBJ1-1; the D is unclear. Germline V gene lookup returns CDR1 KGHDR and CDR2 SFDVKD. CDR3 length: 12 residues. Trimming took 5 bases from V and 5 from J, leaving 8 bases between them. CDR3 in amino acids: CATSGCVTEAFF. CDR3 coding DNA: TGTGCCACCAGTGGGTGTGTTACTGAAGCTTTCTTT.

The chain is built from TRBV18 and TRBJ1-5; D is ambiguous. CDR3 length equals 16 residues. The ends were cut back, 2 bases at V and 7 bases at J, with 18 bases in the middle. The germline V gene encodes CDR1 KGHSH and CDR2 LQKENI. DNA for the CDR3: TGTGCCAGCTCACCAGAGGTGGGAGGGTCCGGCCAGCCCCAGCATTTT. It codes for CASSPEVGGSGQPQHF.

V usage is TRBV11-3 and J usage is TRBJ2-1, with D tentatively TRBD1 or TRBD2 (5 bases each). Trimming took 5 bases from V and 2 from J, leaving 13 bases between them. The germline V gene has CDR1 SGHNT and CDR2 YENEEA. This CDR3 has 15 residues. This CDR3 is CASSPREGPYNEQFF. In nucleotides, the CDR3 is TGTGCCAGCAGCCCGAGAGAGGGGCCCTACAATGAGCAGTTCTTC.

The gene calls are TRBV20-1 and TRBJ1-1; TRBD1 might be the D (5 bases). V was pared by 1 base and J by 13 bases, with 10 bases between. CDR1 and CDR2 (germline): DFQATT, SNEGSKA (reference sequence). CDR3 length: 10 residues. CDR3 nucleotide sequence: TGCAGTGCTAGAGGACAGCAGGTTTTCTTT. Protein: CSARGQQVFF.

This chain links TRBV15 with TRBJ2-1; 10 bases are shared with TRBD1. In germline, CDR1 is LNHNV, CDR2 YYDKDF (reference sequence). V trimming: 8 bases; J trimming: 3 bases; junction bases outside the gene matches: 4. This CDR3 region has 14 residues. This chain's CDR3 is CATVRDRGYNEQFF. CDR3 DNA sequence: TGTGCCACCGTCCGGGACAGGGGCTACAATGAGCAGTTCTTC.

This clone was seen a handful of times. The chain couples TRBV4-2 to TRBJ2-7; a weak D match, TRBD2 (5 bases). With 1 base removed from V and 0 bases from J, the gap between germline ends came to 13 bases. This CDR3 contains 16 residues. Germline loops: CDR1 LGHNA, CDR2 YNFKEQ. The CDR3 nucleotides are TGTGCCAGCAGCCAAGGGCCCAAAGGAGGCTCCTACGAGCAGTACTTC. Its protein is CASSQGPKGGSYEQYF.

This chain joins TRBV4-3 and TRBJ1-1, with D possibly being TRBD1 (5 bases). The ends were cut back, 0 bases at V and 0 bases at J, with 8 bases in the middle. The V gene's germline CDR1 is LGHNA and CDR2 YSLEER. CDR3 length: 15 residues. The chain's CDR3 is CASSQEQDLNTEAFF. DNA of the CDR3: TGCGCCAGCAGCCAAGAACAGGACTTGAACACTGAAGCTTTCTTT.

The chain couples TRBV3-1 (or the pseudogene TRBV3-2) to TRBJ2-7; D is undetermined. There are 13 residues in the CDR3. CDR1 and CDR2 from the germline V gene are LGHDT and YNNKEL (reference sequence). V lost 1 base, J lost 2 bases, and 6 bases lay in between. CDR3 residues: CASSQGRPYEQYF. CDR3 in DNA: TGTGCCAGCAGCCAAGGACGACCCTACGAGCAGTACTTC.

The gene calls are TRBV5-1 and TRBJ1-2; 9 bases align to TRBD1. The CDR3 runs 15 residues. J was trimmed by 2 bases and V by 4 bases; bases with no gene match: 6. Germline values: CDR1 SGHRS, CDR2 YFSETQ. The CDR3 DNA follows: TGCGCCAGCAGCACGGGGACAGGGTTAAACTATGGCTACACCTTC. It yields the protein CASSTGTGLNYGYTF.

CDR3 sequence (DNA): TGTGCCACCAGCAGAGATCGGGACTTGAATTGGTACGAGCAGTACTTC. Translated: CATSRDRDLNWYEQYF. The chain combines TRBV15 with TRBJ2-7; D is possibly TRBD2 (6 bases). Trimming left V 0 bases short and J 4 bases short, with 16 bases between. Germline lookup yields CDR1 LNHNV and CDR2 YYDKDF (reference sequence). The CDR3 covers 16 residues. The variable domain in full, completed from reference TRBV15 and TRBJ2-7, reads DAMVIQNPRYQVTQFGKPVTLSCSQTLNHNVMYWYQQKSSQAPKLLFHYYDKDFNNEADTPDNFQSRRPNTSFCFLDIRSPGLGDTAMYLCATSRDRDLNWYEQYFGPGTRLTVT.

The CDR3 spells CASSSPGGTGIYEQYF. CDR3 DNA sequence: TGTGCCAGCAGTTCCCCCGGTGGGACAGGGATCTACGAGCAGTACTTC. The J gene is TRBJ2-7, the V gene TRBV28; 9 positions agree with TRBD1. Looked up from germline, CDR1 is MDHEN and CDR2 is SYDVKM. V trimming: 4 bases; J trimming: 3 bases; junction bases outside the gene matches: 10. The CDR3 runs to 16 residues. Variable domain in full (rest from reference TRBV28 and TRBJ2-7): DVKVTQSSRYLVKRTGEKVFLECVQDMDHENMFWYRQDPGLGLRLIYFSYDVKMKEKGDIPEGYSVSREKKERFSLILESASTNQTSMYLCASSSPGGTGIYEQYFGPGTRLTVT.

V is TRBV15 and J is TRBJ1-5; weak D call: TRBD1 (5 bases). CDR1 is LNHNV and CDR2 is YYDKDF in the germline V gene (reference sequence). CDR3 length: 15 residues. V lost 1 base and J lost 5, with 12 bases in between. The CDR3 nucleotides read TGTGCCACCAGCAGAGGACAGCCTGAACATCAGCCCCAGCATTTT. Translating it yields CATSRGQPEHQPQHF.

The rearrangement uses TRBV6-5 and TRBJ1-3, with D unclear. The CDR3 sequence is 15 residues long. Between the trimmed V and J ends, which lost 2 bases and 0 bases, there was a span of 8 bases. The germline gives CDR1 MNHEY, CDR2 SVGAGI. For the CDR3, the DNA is TGTGCCAGCAGTTACAGGTTTCACTCTGGAAACACCATATATTTT. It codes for CASSYRFHSGNTIYF.

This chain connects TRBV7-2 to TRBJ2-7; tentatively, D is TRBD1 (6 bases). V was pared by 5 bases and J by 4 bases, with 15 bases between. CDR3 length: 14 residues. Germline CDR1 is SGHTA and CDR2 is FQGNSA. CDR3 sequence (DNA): TGTGCCAGCAGCATCCTACAGGGCCCGTACGAGCAGTACTTC. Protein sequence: CASSILQGPYEQYF.

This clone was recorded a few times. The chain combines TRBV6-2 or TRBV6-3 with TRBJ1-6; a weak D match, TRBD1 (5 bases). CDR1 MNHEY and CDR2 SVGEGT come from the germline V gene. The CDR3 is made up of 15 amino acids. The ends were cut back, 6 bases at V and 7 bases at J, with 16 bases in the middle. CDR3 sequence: CASSTQQAPNSPLHF. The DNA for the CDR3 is TGTGCCAGCAGCACGCAACAGGCGCCAAATTCACCCCTCCACTTT.